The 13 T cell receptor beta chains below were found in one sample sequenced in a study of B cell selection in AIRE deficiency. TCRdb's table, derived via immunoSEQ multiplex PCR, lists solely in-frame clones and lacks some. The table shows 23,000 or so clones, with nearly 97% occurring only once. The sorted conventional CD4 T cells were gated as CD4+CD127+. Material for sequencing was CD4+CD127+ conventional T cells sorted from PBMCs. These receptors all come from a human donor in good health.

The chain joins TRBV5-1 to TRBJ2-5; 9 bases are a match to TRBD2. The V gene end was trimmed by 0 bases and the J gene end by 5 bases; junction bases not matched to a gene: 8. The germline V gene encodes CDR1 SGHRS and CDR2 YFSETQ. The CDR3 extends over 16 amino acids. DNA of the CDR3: TGCGCCAGCAGCTTGGTAGCGGGGGCTATCGGGGAGACCCAGTACTTC. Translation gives CASSLVAGAIGETQYF.

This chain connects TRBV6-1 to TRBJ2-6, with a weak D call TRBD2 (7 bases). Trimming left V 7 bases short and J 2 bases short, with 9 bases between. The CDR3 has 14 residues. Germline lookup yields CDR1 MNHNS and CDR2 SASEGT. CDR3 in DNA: TGTGCCAGCATCGGGGGGCCTGGGGCCAACGTCCTGACTTTC. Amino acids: CASIGGPGANVLTF.

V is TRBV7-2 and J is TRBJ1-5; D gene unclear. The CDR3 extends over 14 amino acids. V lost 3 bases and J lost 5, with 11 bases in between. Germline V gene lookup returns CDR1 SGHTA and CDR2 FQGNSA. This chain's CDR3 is CASSFGGRDQPQHF. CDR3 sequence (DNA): TGTGCCAGCAGCTTCGGAGGGAGAGATCAGCCCCAGCATTTT. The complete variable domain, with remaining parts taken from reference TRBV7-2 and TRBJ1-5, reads GAGVSQSPSNKVTEKGKDVELRCDPISGHTALYWYRQSLGQGLEFLIYFQGNSAPDKSGLPSDRFSAERTGGSVSTLTIQRTQQEDSAVYLCASSFGGRDQPQHFGDGTRLSIL.

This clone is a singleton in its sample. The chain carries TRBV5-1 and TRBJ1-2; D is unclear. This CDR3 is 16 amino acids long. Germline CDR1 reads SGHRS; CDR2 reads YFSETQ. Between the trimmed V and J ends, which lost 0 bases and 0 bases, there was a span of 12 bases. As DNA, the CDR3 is TGCGCCAGCAGCTTGGAGATTGAACCTACTAACTATGGCTACACCTTC. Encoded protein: CASSLEIEPTNYGYTF.

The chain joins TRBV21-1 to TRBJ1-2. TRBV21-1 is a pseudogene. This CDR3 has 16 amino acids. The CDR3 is CASSKGGDGANYGYTF. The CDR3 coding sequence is TGTGCCAGCAGCAAGGGGGGTGACGGAGCTAACTATGGCTACACCTTC.

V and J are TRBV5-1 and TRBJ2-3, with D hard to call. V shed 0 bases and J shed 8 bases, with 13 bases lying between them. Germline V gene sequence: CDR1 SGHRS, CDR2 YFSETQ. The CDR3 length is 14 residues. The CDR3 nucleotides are TGCGCCAGCAGCTTGGGACTCGCGGCAGGTACGCAGTATTTT. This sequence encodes CASSLGLAAGTQYF.

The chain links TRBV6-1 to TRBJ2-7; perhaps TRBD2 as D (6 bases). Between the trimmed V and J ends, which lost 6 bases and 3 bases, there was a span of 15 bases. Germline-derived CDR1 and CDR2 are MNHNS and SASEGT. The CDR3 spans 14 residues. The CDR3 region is CASRVDGGRYEQYF. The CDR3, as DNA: TGTGCCAGCAGGGTCGACGGGGGACGCTACGAGCAGTACTTC.

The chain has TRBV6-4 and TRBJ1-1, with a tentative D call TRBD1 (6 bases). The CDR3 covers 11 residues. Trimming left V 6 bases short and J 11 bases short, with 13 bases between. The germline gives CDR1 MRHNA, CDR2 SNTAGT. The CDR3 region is CASRDRIRAFF. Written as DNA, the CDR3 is TGTGCCAGCAGGGACAGAATTCGGGCTTTCTTT.

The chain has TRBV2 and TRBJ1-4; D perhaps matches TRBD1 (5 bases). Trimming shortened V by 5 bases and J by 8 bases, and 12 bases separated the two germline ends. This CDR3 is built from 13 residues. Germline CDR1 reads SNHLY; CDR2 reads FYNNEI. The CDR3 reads CASSQGRDEKLFF. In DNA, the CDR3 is TGTGCCAGCAGTCAGGGACGCGACGAAAAACTGTTTTTT.

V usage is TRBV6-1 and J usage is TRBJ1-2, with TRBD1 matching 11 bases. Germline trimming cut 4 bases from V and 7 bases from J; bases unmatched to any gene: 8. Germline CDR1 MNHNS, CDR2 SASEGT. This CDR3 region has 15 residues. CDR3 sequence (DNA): TGTGCCAGCAGTGTACGGACAGGGGGCGCCTTTGGCTACACCTTC. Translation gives CASSVRTGGAFGYTF.

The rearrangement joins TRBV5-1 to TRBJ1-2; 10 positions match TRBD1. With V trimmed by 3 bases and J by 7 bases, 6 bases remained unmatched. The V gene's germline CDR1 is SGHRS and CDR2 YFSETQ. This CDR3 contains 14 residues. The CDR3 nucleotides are TGCGCCAGCAGCTGGGGGACAGGGGACACTGGCTACACCTTC. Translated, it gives CASSWGTGDTGYTF.

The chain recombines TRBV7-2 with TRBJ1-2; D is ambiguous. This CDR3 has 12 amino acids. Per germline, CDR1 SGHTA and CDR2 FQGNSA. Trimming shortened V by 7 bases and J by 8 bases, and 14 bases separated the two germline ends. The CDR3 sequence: CASTNDKRGYTF. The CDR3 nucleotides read TGTGCCAGCACCAATGACAAGAGGGGCTACACCTTC.

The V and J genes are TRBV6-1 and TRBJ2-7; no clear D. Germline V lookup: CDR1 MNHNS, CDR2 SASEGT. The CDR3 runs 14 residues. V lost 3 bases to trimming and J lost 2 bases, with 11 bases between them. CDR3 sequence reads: CASSDRAAPYEQYF. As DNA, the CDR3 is TGTGCCAGCAGTGATCGGGCCGCTCCCTACGAGCAGTACTTC.